These 13 T cell receptor beta chains share one sample of origin, sequenced in a study of early T cells in non-severe SARS-CoV-2 infection. One entry per CDR3 protein, called by TCRdb with MiXCR from the 5' RACE reads. The repertoire holds about 76,000 distinct CDR3 sequences, with about 11% as singletons. The sample was whole blood. These receptors were obtained from an adult who was a healthcare worker with PCR-confirmed SARS-CoV-2 infection or an uninfected control (not recorded which).

The chain is built from TRBV7-2 and TRBJ2-3; 8 bases match TRBD2. Per the germline V gene, CDR1 is SGHTA and CDR2 is FQGNSA. CDR3 length: 16 amino acids. V shed 1 base and J 2 bases; nucleotides not matched to a gene: 5. CDR3 nucleotides: TGTGCCAGCAGCTTAGTAAGCGGGGGACCCACAGATACGCAGTATTTT. Protein: CASSLVSGGPTDTQYF.

This clonotype was detected many times. The rearrangement uses TRBV7-9 and TRBJ1-4, with D uncertain. CDR3 length: 15 residues. Germline V CDR1 and CDR2: SEHNR, FQNEAQ (reference sequence). Trimming shortened V by 2 bases and J by 0 bases, and 7 bases separated the two germline ends. The CDR3 loop reads CASSLYPSTNEKLFF. CDR3 coding DNA: TGTGCCAGCAGCTTATACCCATCAACTAATGAAAAACTGTTTTTT.

The gene calls are TRBV7-9 and TRBJ1-2; 9 nucleotides line up with TRBD1. This CDR3 contains 16 residues. CDR1 is SEHNR, CDR2 FQNEAQ, per germline (reference sequence). V shed 2 bases, J shed 6 bases, and the junction held 10 bases outside the gene matches. DNA for the CDR3: TGTGCCAGCAGCTTATCGGCCCTGGGACAGGGCAATGGCTACACCTTC. Amino acids: CASSLSALGQGNGYTF.

This clonotype was seen a few times. The V call is TRBV5-1, the J call TRBJ2-2; 10 bases line up with TRBD2. J gave up 0 bases and V 3 bases, and 2 bases lay outside the gene matches. CDR1 is SGHRS and CDR2 is YFSETQ in the germline V gene. This CDR3 region has 16 residues. Here the CDR3 DNA reads TGCGCCAGCAGCTCACTAGCGGGGCCGAACACCGGGGAGCTGTTTTTT. As protein: CASSSLAGPNTGELFF. The full variable domain, its missing parts supplied by reference TRBV5-1 and TRBJ2-2, is KAGVTQTPRYLIKTRGQQVTLSCSPISGHRSVSWYQQTPGQGLQFLFEYFSETQRNKGNFPGRFSGRQFSNSRSEMNVSTLELGDSALYLCASSSLAGPNTGELFFGEGSRLTVL.

This clonotype has a count of ten or more. The chain employs TRBV3-1 and TRBJ1-1, with 8 positions matching TRBD1. CDR1 and CDR2 from the germline V gene are LGHDT and YNNKEL (reference sequence). V dropped 0 bases and J dropped 10; count of bases not matched to a gene: 4. The CDR3 is made up of 13 amino acids. CDR3 DNA sequence: TGTGCCAGCAGCCAAGACCGACAGGGGAGAGCTTTCTTT. Its protein product is CASSQDRQGRAFF.

V and J are TRBV5-6 and TRBJ1-2; D remains unclear. The CDR3 runs 11 residues. Germline V gene lookup returns CDR1 SGHDT and CDR2 YYEEEE. Trimming cost V 7 bases and J 8 bases, with 12 bases left between them. For the CDR3, the DNA is TGTGCCAGCGCCGGGCGTTGGGGCTACACCTTC. This gives the protein CASAGRWGYTF.

This clonotype was counted ten times or more. The chain couples TRBV2 to TRBJ2-3; a weak D match, TRBD2 (6 bases). CDR3 length equals 14 residues. From germline, CDR1 is SNHLY and CDR2 FYNNEI. The germline V and J ends were trimmed by 5 bases and 1 base, with 10 bases remaining between them. This chain's CDR3 is CASSFSGRTDTQYF. The CDR3 bases are TGTGCCAGCAGTTTTAGCGGTCGCACAGATACGCAGTATTTT.

The chain has TRBV5-1 and TRBJ1-4; D call uncertain. CDR1 is SGHRS, CDR2 YFSETQ, per germline. Trimming took off 5 bases at V and 0 bases at J, with 11 bases between the two ends. The CDR3 has 15 amino acids. Written as DNA, the CDR3 is TGCGCCAGCAGACTTCAAATCGCAACTAATGAAAAACTGTTTTTT. The encoded protein is CASRLQIATNEKLFF.

The rearrangement links TRBV7-2 to TRBJ2-3; 7 nucleotides align to TRBD1. Germline CDR1 SGHTA, CDR2 FQGNSA. The V gene end was trimmed by 4 bases and the J gene end by 6 bases; junction bases not matched to a gene: 7. The CDR3 has 14 residues. In DNA form, the CDR3 reads TGTGCCAGCAGCTGGCGCCAGGGGGAGGATACGCAGTATTTT. This codes for CASSWRQGEDTQYF.

This clonotype has ten or more counts. V usage is TRBV29-1 and J usage is TRBJ1-1; no reliable D call. Germline values: CDR1 SQVTM, CDR2 ANQGSEA. The CDR3 is made up of 12 amino acids. Trimming shortened V by 2 bases and J by 8 bases, and 12 bases separated the two germline ends. CDR3 sequence: CSVERFDGEAFF. CDR3 coding DNA: TGCAGCGTTGAAAGATTCGACGGAGAAGCTTTCTTT.

The rearrangement links TRBV29-1 to TRBJ1-2; a weak D match, TRBD1 (6 bases). CDR3 length: 13 amino acids. Germline loops: CDR1 SQVTM, CDR2 ANQGSEA. Trimming stripped 7 bases from V and 4 bases from J, with 16 bases between. CDR3 sequence: CSARDTGGYGYTF. CDR3 nucleotides: TGCAGCGCCCGGGACACAGGCGGCTATGGCTACACCTTC.

The V gene is TRBV14, the J gene TRBJ1-1; D possibly corresponds to TRBD1 (5 bases). Germline V CDR1 and CDR2: SGHDN, FVKESK. The CDR3 consists of 14 residues. V was clipped by 4 bases and J by 3 bases, with 12 bases between them. CDR3 amino acids: CASSRAGGYTEAFF. The CDR3 bases are TGTGCCAGCAGCCGGGCCGGGGGGTACACTGAAGCTTTCTTT. Looking up the rest from reference TRBV14 and TRBJ1-1 gives the full variable domain: EAGVTQFPSHSVIEKGQTVTLRCDPISGHDNLYWYRRVMGKEIKFLLHFVKESKQDESGMPNNRFLAERTGGTYSTLKVQPAELEDSGVYFCASSRAGGYTEAFFGQGTRLTVV.

As regards this clonotype: Just one base apart from a much larger clone, this may be a read error. The chain has TRBV7-9 and TRBJ2-3, with 15 bases identical to TRBD2. Germline V gives CDR1 SEHNR, CDR2 FQNEAQ (reference sequence). CDR3 size: 20 residues. CDR3 sequence reads: CANSQTSGTSGRRGADTQYF. CDR3 DNA sequence: TGTGCCAACAGCCAGACATCGGGGACTAGCGGGAGGAGGGGCGCAGATACGCAGTATTTT.